The 9 T cell receptor beta chains listed next were all sequenced from one sample in a study of T cells in tuberculosis. As to time point: new active TB diagnosis, blood taken before or within 7 days of starting treatment. Assay: immunoSEQ multiplex PCR; the TCRdb copy retains only in-frame clones and omits some. The repertoire consists of tens of thousands of clones, with approximately 85% occurring once and the leading ten covering 15%. The sample consisted of PBMCs, taken at tuberculosis diagnosis. All receptors come from an adult with tuberculosis.

The genes are TRBV29-1 and TRBJ2-3; possibly TRBD1 for D (5 bases). CDR1 is SQVTM, CDR2 ANQGSEA, per germline. The CDR3 is 12 amino acids. V lost 3 bases and J lost 3, with 7 bases in between. DNA of the CDR3: TGCAGCGTTGAGACAGATACAGATACGCAGTATTTT. Its protein is CSVETDTDTQYF.

With regard to this clone: This CDR3 is missing its conserved last phenylalanine or tryptophan, likely due to a read error. The DNA is omitted, as the CDR3 cannot be located on it reliably, and the CDR3 follows TCRdb's listing. The V gene is TRBV5-3, the J gene TRBJ1-1. TRBV5-3 carries the ORF label, with uncertain function. A total of 10 residues make up the CDR3, ends included. CDR3: CARSLTPHPG.

This chain links TRBV7-2 with TRBJ1-2, with TRBD1 matching over 9 bases. Trimming at V came to 5 bases and at J to 6 bases, leaving 10 bases not matched to a gene. The germline CDR1 and CDR2 sequences are SGHTA and FQGNSA. The length of the CDR3 is 15 residues. The CDR3 nucleotides are TGTGCCAGCAGCCGAAGGGACAGGGAGGGCGATGGCTACACCTTC. This encodes CASSRRDREGDGYTF.

The gene calls are TRBV29-1 and TRBJ2-7; possible D gene TRBD1, 5 bases. Germline V gene data show CDR1 as SQVTM and CDR2 as ANQGSEA. The length of the CDR3 is 12 residues. V shed 4 bases and J shed 0 bases, with 7 bases lying between them. CDR3 protein: CSVADSSYEQYF. CDR3 nucleotides: TGCAGCGTTGCTGACAGCTCCTACGAGCAGTACTTC.

This chain connects TRBV2 to TRBJ1-6; 9 bases fit TRBD1. The CDR3 sequence is 16 residues long. Trimming removed 5 bases from V and 5 bases from J; junction bases left unmatched: 7. Per the germline V gene, CDR1 is SNHLY and CDR2 is FYNNEI. In nucleotides, the CDR3 is TGTGCCAGCAGTCGGGACAGGGAAATGCATAATTCACCCCTCCACTTT. It yields the protein CASSRDREMHNSPLHF.

The chain links TRBV28 to TRBJ2-7; no firm D call. This CDR3 region has 14 residues. Looked up from germline, CDR1 is MDHEN and CDR2 is SYDVKM. Trimming removed 3 bases at V and 6 bases at J, with 15 bases between. CDR3 nucleotide sequence: TGTGCCAGCAGTTTCCCCCTACTTGGGCTCGAGCAGTACTTC. This gives the protein CASSFPLLGLEQYF. Full variable domain (outside the CDR3, taken from reference TRBV28 and TRBJ2-7): DVKVTQSSRYLVKRTGEKVFLECVQDMDHENMFWYRQDPGLGLRLIYFSYDVKMKEKGDIPEGYSVSREKKERFSLILESASTNQTSMYLCASSFPLLGLEQYFGPGTRLTVT.

CDR3 nucleotide sequence: TGTGCCAGCAGTTGGGGACAGCGTAGCACAGATACGCAGTATTTT. The encoded protein is CASSWGQRSTDTQYF. The chain couples TRBV27 to TRBJ2-3, with TRBD1 identical over 7 bases. The V and J ends lost 4 bases and 0 bases, in that order; junction bases with no gene match: 4. This CDR3 is built from 15 residues. CDR1 and CDR2 (germline): MNHEY, SMNVEV (reference sequence).

The CDR3 coding sequence is TGTGCCAGCTCACCAGGGGCAGGAGTGAACACTGAAGCTTTCTTT. This translates into CASSPGAGVNTEAFF. The J gene is TRBJ1-1, the V gene TRBV18; the D gene is possibly TRBD1 (5 bases). V lost 2 bases and J lost 0, with 10 bases in between. This CDR3 has 15 residues. Germline CDR1 KGHSH, CDR2 LQKENI.

This clone was seen only once. The chain joins TRBV9 to TRBJ1-1; possible D gene TRBD1, 5 bases. Germline V gene data show CDR1 as SGDLS and CDR2 as YYNGEE. Trimming removed 0 bases at V and 5 bases at J, with 11 bases between. The CDR3 runs to 14 residues. CDR3 DNA: TGTGCCAGCAGCGTAGGTAGGGGATTGACTGAAGCTTTCTTT. It translates to CASSVGRGLTEAFF.